A selection of T cell receptor beta chains follows, all from one sample in a study of T cell changes during pregnancy in multiple sclerosis. TCRdb's table, derived via immunoSEQ multiplex PCR, lists solely in-frame clones and lacks some. Of around 49,000 clones listed, nearly 90% are singletons. The sample consisted of peripheral blood, taken after pregnancy. Receptors originate from a female donor in good health, enrolled as a control in a pregnancy study. Each CDR3 is given with its conserved first and last residue. Each record gives: CDR3 DNA, CDR3 protein, D gene, V gene, CDR3 length, J gene, clone size. A D gene is named only where the DNA matches it firmly. Size values are once, few and many counts, or a class for expanded clones, and some rows have none.

CDR3 DNA: TGTGCCAGCAGTTACTACGGGGGGCGGGCTGAAGCTTTCTTT
CDR3 protein: CASSYYGGRAEAFF
D gene: -
V gene: TRBV6-6
CDR3 length: 14
J gene: TRBJ1-1
clone size: -

CDR3 DNA: TGTGCCAGTTGGACAGGGGCCTACGAGCAGTACTTC
CDR3 protein: CASWTGAYEQYF
D gene: TRBD1
V gene: TRBV6-1
CDR3 length: 12
J gene: TRBJ2-7
clone size: -

CDR3 DNA: TGTGCCAGCAGTAAGGCGGCAGGGGCGGTTAATGAGCAGTTCTTC
CDR3 protein: CASSKAAGAVNEQFF
D gene: -
V gene: TRBV9
CDR3 length: 15
J gene: TRBJ2-1
clone size: -

CDR3 DNA: TGTGCCAGCTCACCACCGGCCAGGAACTATGGCTACACCTTC
CDR3 protein: CASSPPARNYGYTF
D gene: -
V gene: TRBV18
CDR3 length: 14
J gene: TRBJ1-2
clone size: -

CDR3 DNA: TGTGCCAGTAGTATAGGGACAGGCTTATTCCAAGAGACCCAGTACTTC
CDR3 protein: CASSIGTGLFQETQYF
D gene: TRBD1
V gene: TRBV19
CDR3 length: 16
J gene: TRBJ2-5
clone size: -

CDR3 DNA: TGTGCCAGCAGCCAAGACAGTCAAAGCGTCTATGGCTACACCTTC
CDR3 protein: CASSQDSQSVYGYTF
D gene: -
V gene: TRBV4-2
CDR3 length: 15
J gene: TRBJ1-2
clone size: -

CDR3 DNA: TGTGCCAGTACCAACCAGGGGCGCATTAACACTGAAGCTTTCTTT
CDR3 protein: CASTNQGRINTEAFF
D gene: -
V gene: TRBV19
CDR3 length: 15
J gene: TRBJ1-1
clone size: few

CDR3 DNA: TGTGCCAGCAGTGAAAAGAGCGGGGGCCTTCCCTACGAGCAGTACTTC
CDR3 protein: CASSEKSGGLPYEQYF
D gene: TRBD2
V gene: TRBV9
CDR3 length: 16
J gene: TRBJ2-7
clone size: -

CDR3 DNA: TGCGCCAGCAGCCAAGTGGAGGGTACGCACGAGCAGTACTTC
CDR3 protein: CASSQVEGTHEQYF
D gene: -
V gene: TRBV4-1
CDR3 length: 14
J gene: TRBJ2-7
clone size: few

CDR3 DNA: TGTGCCAGCAGCCCGGAGGAAAGCTCCAACTATGGCTACACCTTC
CDR3 protein: CASSPEESSNYGYTF
D gene: -
V gene: TRBV9
CDR3 length: 15
J gene: TRBJ1-2
clone size: -

CDR3 DNA: TGCGCCAGCAGCCAAGTCGGGTCCTACGAGCAGTACTTC
CDR3 protein: CASSQVGSYEQYF
D gene: -
V gene: TRBV4-1
CDR3 length: 13
J gene: TRBJ2-7
clone size: once

CDR3 DNA: TGTGCCAGCCGATCTACAGGGACGACGGAGACCCAGTACTTC
CDR3 protein: CASRSTGTTETQYF
D gene: -
V gene: TRBV28
CDR3 length: 14
J gene: TRBJ2-5
clone size: -

CDR3 DNA: TGTGCCAGCAGCTTAGGTTTGAGGGGGCCTCAATATGGCTACACCTTC
CDR3 protein: CASSLGLRGPQYGYTF
D gene: TRBD1
V gene: TRBV7-8
CDR3 length: 16
J gene: TRBJ1-2
clone size: -

CDR3 DNA: TGTGCCAGCAGCCAACCAGGGGAATTCGGAGGCTACACCTTC
CDR3 protein: CASSQPGEFGGYTF
D gene: -
V gene: TRBV7-9
CDR3 length: 14
J gene: TRBJ1-2
clone size: few

CDR3 DNA: TGTGCCAGCAGCCCCCGGGGGGGGGCGAACAATGAGCAGTTCTTC
CDR3 protein: CASSPRGGANNEQFF
D gene: TRBD2
V gene: TRBV11-2
CDR3 length: 15
J gene: TRBJ2-1
clone size: -

CDR3 DNA: TGTGCCAGCAGGCTTACCGGGACATACGAGCAGTACTTC
CDR3 protein: CASRLTGTYEQYF
D gene: -
V gene: TRBV2
CDR3 length: 13
J gene: TRBJ2-7
clone size: -

CDR3 DNA: TGTGCCAGCAGTTACTCGACAGTACGGGAGCTGTTTTTT
CDR3 protein: CASSYSTVRELFF
D gene: -
V gene: TRBV6-5
CDR3 length: 13
J gene: TRBJ2-2
clone size: -

CDR3 DNA: TGTGCCAGCAGTGTGGGTAGCGCTCGGAGCACAGATACGCAGTATTTT
CDR3 protein: CASSVGSARSTDTQYF
D gene: -
V gene: TRBV25-1
CDR3 length: 16
J gene: TRBJ2-3
clone size: -

CDR3 DNA: TGTGCCAGCACCCTAGCGGGGGACAATGAGCAGTTCTTC
CDR3 protein: CASTLAGDNEQFF
D gene: TRBD2
V gene: TRBV25-1
CDR3 length: 13
J gene: TRBJ2-1
clone size: -

CDR3 DNA: TGTGCCAGCAGCCAGGACACTGAAGCTTTCTTT
CDR3 protein: CASSQDTEAFF
D gene: -
V gene: TRBV7-6
CDR3 length: 11
J gene: TRBJ1-1
clone size: few

CDR3 DNA: TGTGCCAGCATGGGGGGGGGACAGGGGATTGATGGCTACACCTTC
CDR3 protein: CASMGGGQGIDGYTF
D gene: TRBD1
V gene: TRBV28
CDR3 length: 15
J gene: TRBJ1-2
clone size: -

CDR3 DNA: TGTGCCAGCAGTCGGACTAGCGGGGGAGAAGAGACCCAGTACTTC
CDR3 protein: CASSRTSGGEETQYF
D gene: TRBD2
V gene: TRBV6-1
CDR3 length: 15
J gene: TRBJ2-5
clone size: -

CDR3 DNA: TGCGCCAGCATGACAGGGGACACTGAAGCTTTCTTT
CDR3 protein: CASMTGDTEAFF
D gene: TRBD1
V gene: TRBV23-1
CDR3 length: 12
J gene: TRBJ1-1
clone size: -

CDR3 DNA: TGTGCCAGTAACTGGGACAGGGGCAACACCGGGGAGCTGTTTTTT
CDR3 protein: CASNWDRGNTGELFF
D gene: TRBD1
V gene: TRBV19
CDR3 length: 15
J gene: TRBJ2-2
clone size: -

CDR3 DNA: TGTGCCGCCGGGGACAGCTACGAGCAGTACTTC
CDR3 protein: CAAGDSYEQYF
D gene: TRBD1
V gene: TRBV30
CDR3 length: 11
J gene: TRBJ2-7
clone size: -

CDR3 DNA: TGCGCCAGCAGCCAAGGTCGAGCGGGGGTAGACGAGCAGTACTTC
CDR3 protein: CASSQGRAGVDEQYF
D gene: TRBD2
V gene: TRBV4-3
CDR3 length: 15
J gene: TRBJ2-7
clone size: few

CDR3 DNA: TGCGCCAGCAGTGAGTCGGGGGGGGGCTACGAGCAGTACTTC
CDR3 protein: CASSESGGGYEQYF
D gene: TRBD2
V gene: TRBV10-2
CDR3 length: 14
J gene: TRBJ2-7
clone size: once

CDR3 DNA: TGTGCCAGCAGGTTAACAGGGGAGACTCAGCCCCAGCATTTT
CDR3 protein: CASRLTGETQPQHF
D gene: TRBD1
V gene: TRBV28
CDR3 length: 14
J gene: TRBJ1-5
clone size: once

CDR3 DNA: TGTGCCAGCTCCCGGGTCCGATCAAGCTACGAGCAGTACTTC
CDR3 protein: CASSRVRSSYEQYF
D gene: -
V gene: TRBV18
CDR3 length: 14
J gene: TRBJ2-7
clone size: -

CDR3 DNA: TGTGCCAGCAGCGTGGCAGGACTAGCGGCTATTCGAAATGAGCAGTTCTTC
CDR3 protein: CASSVAGLAAIRNEQFF
D gene: TRBD2
V gene: TRBV9
CDR3 length: 17
J gene: TRBJ2-1
clone size: -

CDR3 DNA: TGTGCCAGCAATCAGGGGTCGAGCCAGCCCCAGCATTTT
CDR3 protein: CASNQGSSQPQHF
D gene: -
V gene: TRBV2
CDR3 length: 13
J gene: TRBJ1-5
clone size: -

CDR3 DNA: TGTGCCAGCAGCCGCCCCGGGACAGATGAAAAACTGTTTTTT
CDR3 protein: CASSRPGTDEKLFF
D gene: TRBD1
V gene: TRBV14
CDR3 length: 14
J gene: TRBJ1-4
clone size: -

CDR3 DNA: TGTGCCAGCAGGATCCTCGGGGGACATGGCTACACCTTC
CDR3 protein: CASRILGGHGYTF
D gene: -
V gene: TRBV5-8
CDR3 length: 13
J gene: TRBJ1-2
clone size: -

CDR3 DNA: TGTGCCAGCAGTCCCCCCTCCCCGCCCCCGACAGGGGCAAGTGGGGAGCTGTTTTTT
CDR3 protein: CASSPPSPPPTGASGELFF
D gene: TRBD1
V gene: TRBV28
CDR3 length: 19
J gene: TRBJ2-2
clone size: -

CDR3 DNA: TGTGCCAGCAGCCCTGGGGCAGGGAACACTGAAGCTTTCTTT
CDR3 protein: CASSPGAGNTEAFF
D gene: -
V gene: TRBV5-6
CDR3 length: 14
J gene: TRBJ1-1
clone size: -